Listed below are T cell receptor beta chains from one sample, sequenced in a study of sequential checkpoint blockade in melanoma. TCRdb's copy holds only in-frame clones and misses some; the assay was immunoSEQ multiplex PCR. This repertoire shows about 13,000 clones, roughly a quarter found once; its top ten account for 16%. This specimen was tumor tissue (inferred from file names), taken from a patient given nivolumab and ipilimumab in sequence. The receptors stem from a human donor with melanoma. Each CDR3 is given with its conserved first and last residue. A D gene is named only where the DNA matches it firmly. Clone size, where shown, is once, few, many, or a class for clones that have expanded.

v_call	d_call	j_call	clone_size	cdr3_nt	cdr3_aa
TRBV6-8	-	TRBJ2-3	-	TGTGCCAGCAGTTACATCATAGGGGCTTCCACAGATACGCAGTATTTT	CASSYIIGASTDTQYF
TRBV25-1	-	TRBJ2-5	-	TGTGCCAGCAGTGTGGGCCAAGAGACCCAGTACTTC	CASSVGQETQYF
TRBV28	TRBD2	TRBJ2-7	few	TGTGCCAGCAGTTTACCCGGTAGCGGGAGTGGCGAGCAGTACTTC	CASSLPGSGSGEQYF
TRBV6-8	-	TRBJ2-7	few	TGTGCCAGCAGTCAGGGTTCCTACGAGCAGTACTTC	CASSQGSYEQYF
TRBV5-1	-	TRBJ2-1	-	TGCGCCAGCAGCTTGGGAGGAGGATACGGTGAGCAGTTCTTC	CASSLGGGYGEQFF
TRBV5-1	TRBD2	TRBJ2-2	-	TGCGCCAGCAGCTTGGGTCTAGCGGGAGGGCCGCAAAAGGTTTTCATCGGGGAGCTGTTTTTT	CASSLGLAGGPQKVFIGELFF
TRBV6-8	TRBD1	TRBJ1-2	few	TGTGCCAGCAGCTCCTCCGGGACAGTTTATGGCTACACCTTC	CASSSSGTVYGYTF
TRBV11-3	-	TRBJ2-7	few	TGTGCCAGCAGCTTGGTTGGTGGGTTTCGCGAGCAGTACTTC	CASSLVGGFREQYF
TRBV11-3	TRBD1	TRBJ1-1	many	TGTGCCAGCAGCTTAGATCCGGACAGGGTGAACACTGAAGCTTTCTTT	CASSLDPDRVNTEAFF
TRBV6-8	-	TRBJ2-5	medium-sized	TGTGCCAGCAGTTATTATCAGTGGAGAAGGGATTTCCAAGAGACCCAGTACTTC	CASSYYQWRRDFQETQYF
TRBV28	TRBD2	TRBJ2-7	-	TGTGCCAGCAGGATTATGGACAGCAGCGGGAGGTACGAGCAGTACTTC	CASRIMDSSGRYEQYF
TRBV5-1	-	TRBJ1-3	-	TGCGCCAGCAGCCCGAAGGGGCCTGGAAACACCATATATTTT	CASSPKGPGNTIYF
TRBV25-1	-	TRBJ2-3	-	TGTGCCAGCTCCCCCTCGGGGGAGATAGATACGCAGTATTTT	CASSPSGEIDTQYF
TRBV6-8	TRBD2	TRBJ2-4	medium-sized	TGTGCCAGCAGTTACCACCCTAGCGGGAGCCTCGGGGAATTC	CASSYHPSGSLGEF
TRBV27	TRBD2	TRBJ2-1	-	TGTGCCAGCAGTTCACTGACTAGCGGGAAGCGAAATGAGCAGTTCTTC	CASSSLTSGKRNEQFF
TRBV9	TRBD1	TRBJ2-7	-	TGTGCCAGCAGAGAAAGGGACAGGGGGCATCACGAGCAGTACTTC	CASRERDRGHHEQYF
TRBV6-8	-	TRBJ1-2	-	TGTGCCAGCAGTGACTCGGCAGGTGATGGCTACACCTTC	CASSDSAGDGYTF
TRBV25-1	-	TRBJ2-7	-	TGTGCCAGCAGTGAAGAAGATGGGGGTACCTACGAGCAGTACTTC	CASSEEDGGTYEQYF
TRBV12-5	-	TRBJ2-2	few	TGTGCCAGCACGGGATCCACCGGGGAGCTGTTTTTT	CASTGSTGELFF
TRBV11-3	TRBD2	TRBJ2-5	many	TGTGCCAGCAGCCCAGGACTAGCGGGAGGGCCGGAAGAGACCCAGTACTTC	CASSPGLAGGPEETQYF
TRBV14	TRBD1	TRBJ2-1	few	TGTGCCAGCAGGGACAGGGGATATGAGCAGTTCTTC	CASRDRGYEQFF
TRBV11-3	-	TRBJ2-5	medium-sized	TGTGCCAGCAGCCACTTGCGGGCCAGGGAGACCCAGTACTTC	CASSHLRARETQYF
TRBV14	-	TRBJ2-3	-	TGTGCCAGCAGCAAAATCTCAGATACGCAGTATTTT	CASSKISDTQYF
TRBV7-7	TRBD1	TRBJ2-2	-	TGTGCCAGCAGCCGAGACAGGGGTAACGGGGAGCTGTTTTTT	CASSRDRGNGELFF